The rows below give T cell receptor beta chains drawn from one sample of a study of control samples from healthy donors and cancer patients. The table came from immunoSEQ multiplex PCR; TCRdb's copy has only in-frame clones and leaves some out. The profile shows roughly 100,000 clones, around 89% of them singletons. Sequenced material: PBMCs. The receptors were gathered from a man aged 60 to 75 with lung cancer. Both conserved end residues are part of each CDR3. Each record gives: V gene, J gene, clone size, D gene, CDR3 DNA, CDR3 protein. The D gene is left open where the match is weak. A row's size may be missing; if present it is once, few, many or a size class.

v_call: TRBV24-1; j_call: TRBJ2-5; clone_size: NA; d_call: TRBD1; cdr3_nt: TGTGCCACCAGTGAGCCCAACAGGGGCCGGTCAGAGACCCAGTACTTC; cdr3_aa: CATSEPNRGRSETQYF
v_call: TRBV3-1/TRBV3-2; j_call: TRBJ2-2; clone_size: NA; d_call: NA; cdr3_nt: TGTGCCAGCAGCCAATTTTCTACAGGGACCGGGGAGCTGTTTTTT; cdr3_aa: CASSQFSTGTGELFF
v_call: TRBV7-9; j_call: TRBJ1-4; clone_size: NA; d_call: TRBD1; cdr3_nt: TGTGCCAGCAGCTTTGGACAGGGTACAGAAAAACTGTTTTTT; cdr3_aa: CASSFGQGTEKLFF
v_call: TRBV9; j_call: TRBJ2-1; clone_size: NA; d_call: NA; cdr3_nt: TGTGCCAGCAGCCCCCGACTGAGCTCCTACAATGAGCAGTTCTTC; cdr3_aa: CASSPRLSSYNEQFF
v_call: TRBV7-9; j_call: TRBJ1-1; clone_size: NA; d_call: NA; cdr3_nt: TGTGCCAGCAGCTTAGTCATCCAAGTCACTGAAGCTTTCTTT; cdr3_aa: CASSLVIQVTEAFF
v_call: TRBV10-1; j_call: TRBJ1-3; clone_size: NA; d_call: NA; cdr3_nt: TGCGCCAGCAGTGAAAGTTTCTCTGGAAACACCATATATTTT; cdr3_aa: CASSESFSGNTIYF
v_call: TRBV7-2; j_call: TRBJ1-1; clone_size: NA; d_call: NA; cdr3_nt: TGTGCCAGCAGCTTAGGTTGGGGTTTGGAAGCTTTCTTT; cdr3_aa: CASSLGWGLEAFF
v_call: TRBV3-1/TRBV3-2; j_call: TRBJ1-2; clone_size: NA; d_call: TRBD1; cdr3_nt: TGTGCCAGCAGCCGACAGGGGAACTATGGCTACACCTTC; cdr3_aa: CASSRQGNYGYTF
v_call: TRBV7-2; j_call: TRBJ2-1; clone_size: NA; d_call: TRBD2; cdr3_nt: TGTGCCAGCAGCTTACGGTGGGGGGGCTCCTACAATGAGCAGTTCTTC; cdr3_aa: CASSLRWGGSYNEQFF
v_call: TRBV3-1/TRBV3-2; j_call: TRBJ1-2; clone_size: NA; d_call: NA; cdr3_nt: TGTGCCGGCAGCCGCAGTAAGGGTGGCTACACCTTC; cdr3_aa: CAGSRSKGGYTF
v_call: TRBV5-4; j_call: TRBJ2-3; clone_size: NA; d_call: TRBD2; cdr3_nt: TGTGCCAGCAGCTCTCCCCCCGGGACTAACACAGATACGCAGTATTTT; cdr3_aa: CASSSPPGTNTDTQYF
v_call: TRBV3-1/TRBV3-2; j_call: TRBJ1-1; clone_size: NA; d_call: NA; cdr3_nt: TGTGCCAGCAGCCAAGCCGCGGGGATCACTGAAGCTTTCTTT; cdr3_aa: CASSQAAGITEAFF
v_call: TRBV7-9; j_call: TRBJ1-2; clone_size: NA; d_call: TRBD1; cdr3_nt: TGTGCCAGCAGCACTCGACAGGGGGCGGACTATGGCTACACCTTC; cdr3_aa: CASSTRQGADYGYTF
v_call: TRBV29-1; j_call: TRBJ1-1; clone_size: few; d_call: NA; cdr3_nt: TGCAGCGTTGTCTCGGGTCTGGGGTTCGGGATGAACACTGAAGCTTTCTTT; cdr3_aa: CSVVSGLGFGMNTEAFF
v_call: TRBV6-1; j_call: TRBJ2-7; clone_size: NA; d_call: NA; cdr3_nt: TGTGCCAGCAATGAAAACAGGGTTGGCGAGCAGTACTTC; cdr3_aa: CASNENRVGEQYF
v_call: TRBV25-1; j_call: TRBJ1-2; clone_size: once; d_call: NA; cdr3_nt: TGTGCCAGCAGTGCCTCACAGAGCTATGGCTACACCTTC; cdr3_aa: CASSASQSYGYTF
v_call: TRBV5-1; j_call: TRBJ2-7; clone_size: NA; d_call: TRBD2; cdr3_nt: TGCGCCAGCAGCTGGACTAGCGGGGGCTCCTACGAGCAGTACTTC; cdr3_aa: CASSWTSGGSYEQYF
v_call: TRBV4-2; j_call: TRBJ2-5; clone_size: NA; d_call: NA; cdr3_nt: TGTGCCAGCAGCCAAGATCGTGGAGAGACCCAGTACTTC; cdr3_aa: CASSQDRGETQYF
v_call: TRBV4-1; j_call: TRBJ1-3; clone_size: once; d_call: NA; cdr3_nt: TGCGCCAGCAGCCAAGAAATCCGCCCGGAGGGAAAGACCATATATTTT; cdr3_aa: CASSQEIRPEGKTIYF
v_call: TRBV2; j_call: TRBJ2-3; clone_size: NA; d_call: TRBD2; cdr3_nt: TGTGCCAGTCAGACTAGCGGCCTAAGCACAGATACGCAGTATTTT; cdr3_aa: CASQTSGLSTDTQYF
v_call: TRBV10-1; j_call: TRBJ2-3; clone_size: NA; d_call: NA; cdr3_nt: TGCGCCAGCAGTGAGTCGAAACAGCTAACAGATACGCAGTATTTT; cdr3_aa: CASSESKQLTDTQYF
v_call: TRBV5-4; j_call: TRBJ2-5; clone_size: NA; d_call: TRBD2; cdr3_nt: TGTGCCAGCAGCTTACTAGCGGGGGGGCCGGAGACCCAGTACTTC; cdr3_aa: CASSLLAGGPETQYF
v_call: TRBV6-5; j_call: TRBJ2-2; clone_size: NA; d_call: TRBD1; cdr3_nt: TGTGCCAGCACCCTGAGACAGGGGAACACCGGGGAGCTGTTTTTT; cdr3_aa: CASTLRQGNTGELFF
v_call: TRBV6-1; j_call: TRBJ1-5; clone_size: few; d_call: NA; cdr3_nt: TGTGCCAGCAGTGAAGGTGGGGGGTTTTTGGGACCGCGGGGTCAGCCCCAGCATTTT; cdr3_aa: CASSEGGGFLGPRGQPQHF
v_call: TRBV24-1; j_call: TRBJ2-6; clone_size: NA; d_call: NA; cdr3_nt: TGTGCCACCAGTGACCCCACAGGCCGCTCTGGGGCCAACGTCCTGACTTTC; cdr3_aa: CATSDPTGRSGANVLTF
v_call: TRBV5-1; j_call: TRBJ2-5; clone_size: NA; d_call: NA; cdr3_nt: TGCGCCAGCAGCTTGACGGGACAGACCCAGTACTTC; cdr3_aa: CASSLTGQTQYF